The 21 T cell receptor beta chains given below trace back to one sample, sequenced in a study of CD8 T cells in ankylosing spondylitis. One entry per CDR3 protein results from TCRdb running MiXCR on the 5' RACE reads. The table lists under 200,000 distinct CDR3 sequences, around a tenth of them singletons. The sequenced sample was blood, either unsorted or a sorted T cell fraction (not recorded which). Receptors originate from a male donor with ankylosing spondylitis or in good health (not recorded which).

CDR3 amino acids: CASSYSGGRSYEQYF. For the CDR3, the DNA is TGTGCCAGCAGTTACTCGGGCGGGCGCTCCTACGAGCAGTACTTC. The chain links TRBV6-2 or TRBV6-3 to TRBJ2-7, with a weak D call TRBD2 (5 bases). CDR3 length equals 15 residues. The V and J ends lost 0 bases and 0 bases respectively, with 9 bases between them. Germline assignment: CDR1 MNHEY and CDR2 SVGEGT.

Note on this clonotype: A read error may be the cause here, since a much bigger clone is one base away. V and J are TRBV3-1 and TRBJ2-5; a weak D match, TRBD2 (6 bases). The CDR3 is 17 residues long. Germline-derived CDR1 and CDR2 are LGHDT and YNNKEL (reference sequence). V lost 0 bases and J lost 2, with 16 bases in between. Written as DNA, the CDR3 is TGTGCCAGCAGCCAAGATAACGTGGGGGGACCTCAAGAGACCCAGTACTTC. Its translation: CASSQDNVGGPQETQYF.

The table lists this clonotype with many counts. The rearrangement uses TRBV3-1 and TRBJ1-1; TRBD1 is a possible D gene (5 bases). Per germline, CDR1 LGHDT and CDR2 YNNKEL (reference sequence). This CDR3 is 14 amino acids long. V lost 0 bases, J lost 1 base, and 6 bases lay in between. CDR3 sequence (DNA): TGTGCCAGCAGCCAAGAGGGGCGGAACACTGAAGCTTTCTTT. Translation: CASSQEGRNTEAFF.

This clonotype was picked up many times. The chain links TRBV12-3 or TRBV12-4 to TRBJ2-7; 11 bases line up with TRBD2. This CDR3 comprises 16 residues. V was clipped by 5 bases and J by 5 bases; unmatched bases: 11. CDR3 loop: CASSPTLAGVSNEQYF. The DNA of the CDR3 is TGTGCCAGCAGTCCGACACTAGCGGGAGTCTCAAACGAGCAGTACTTC.

This clonotype was seen repeatedly, ten times or more. This chain links TRBV3-1 with TRBJ2-7; 14 nucleotides match TRBD2. The CDR3 spans 16 residues. The trim removed 4 bases at V and 0 bases at J, leaving 2 bases unmatched. The V gene's germline CDR1 is LGHDT and CDR2 YNNKEL (reference sequence). The CDR3 sequence: CASSRGLAGDSYEQYF. CDR3 bases: TGTGCCAGCAGCCGGGGACTAGCGGGGGACTCCTACGAGCAGTACTTC.

Many counts were recorded for this clonotype. The CDR3 nucleotides read TGTGCCAGCAGCGGTAAATCCCCCGGCTCCTACAATGAGCAGTTCTTC. Protein sequence: CASSGKSPGSYNEQFF. V gene TRBV9 combines with J gene TRBJ2-1, with D unclear. The CDR3 totals 16 residues. Germline V gene lookup returns CDR1 SGDLS and CDR2 YYNGEE. Trimming removed 3 bases from V and 0 bases from J, with 13 bases in between.

This clonotype was seen ten or more times. This sequence joins TRBV6-2 or TRBV6-3 and TRBJ2-7; TRBD1 matches 7 bases. This CDR3 is 15 amino acids long. Germline assignment: CDR1 MNHEY and CDR2 SVGEGT. Trimming cost V 5 bases and J 3 bases; bases outside gene matches: 10. The CDR3 nucleotides are TGTGCCAGCAGTGGACACGGGACAGCAAACTACGAGCAGTACTTC. It yields the protein CASSGHGTANYEQYF.

This clonotype was seen many times. J is TRBJ1-4 and V is TRBV28; no definite D call. The germline gives CDR1 MDHEN, CDR2 SYDVKM. The CDR3 spans 11 residues. Between the trimmed V and J ends, which lost 4 bases and 3 bases, there was a span of 0 bases. In DNA, the CDR3 is TGTGCCAGCAGTTCTAATGAAAAACTGTTTTTT. Encoded protein: CASSSNEKLFF.

This clonotype was counted only a few times. This chain links TRBV24-1 with TRBJ2-2; D is possibly TRBD1 (5 bases). V shed 3 bases and J shed 6 bases, with 10 bases lying between them. Germline CDR1 is KGHDR and CDR2 is SFDVKD. There are 14 residues in the CDR3. CDR3 residues: CATSDPGPAGELFF. The DNA of the CDR3 is TGTGCCACCAGTGATCCAGGGCCGGCCGGGGAGCTGTTTTTT.

This clonotype was seen more than once but under ten times. The V and J genes are TRBV14 and TRBJ2-7; D is undetermined. Trimming left V 4 bases short and J 0 bases short, with 7 bases between. CDR3 length: 13 amino acids. The V gene's germline CDR1 is SGHDN and CDR2 FVKESK. For the CDR3, the DNA is TGTGCCAGCAGCCCCCGATCCTCCTACGAGCAGTACTTC. This encodes CASSPRSSYEQYF.

This clonotype was found many times. The chain joins TRBV3-1 to TRBJ2-1, with D perhaps TRBD2 (5 bases). Trimming stripped 4 bases from V and 1 base from J, with 11 bases between. CDR3 length equals 15 residues. In germline, CDR1 is LGHDT, CDR2 YNNKEL (reference sequence). The CDR3 spells CASSPTRVSYNEQFF. The CDR3, as DNA: TGTGCCAGCAGCCCTACGAGGGTTTCCTACAATGAGCAGTTCTTC.

In this sample, this clonotype turned up many times. The gene calls are TRBV5-1 and TRBJ2-1; 10 bases are a match to TRBD2. V shed 2 bases and J 5 bases; nucleotides not matched to a gene: 4. The CDR3 has 15 residues. Germline CDR1 reads SGHRS; CDR2 reads YFSETQ. CDR3 coding DNA: TGCGCCAGCAGCTTTGTTACTAGCGGGAACAATGAGCAGTTCTTC. It encodes CASSFVTSGNNEQFF.

This clonotype appeared many times. The chain recombines TRBV9 with TRBJ2-2; D possibly uses TRBD1 or TRBD2 (5 bases each). V was cut by 0 bases and J by 2 bases, with 11 bases left in between. Germline-derived CDR1 and CDR2 are SGDLS and YYNGEE. The CDR3 sequence is 16 residues long. The CDR3: CASSVVGVPNTGELFF. DNA of the CDR3: TGTGCCAGCAGCGTAGTGGGGGTACCCAACACCGGGGAGCTGTTTTTT.

There are a few counts of this clonotype. The V and J genes are TRBV11-2 and TRBJ2-7; D is uncertain. V lost 0 bases, J lost 0 bases, and 6 bases lay in between. The germline CDR1 and CDR2 sequences are SGHAT and FQNNGV. This CDR3 is 14 amino acids long. This chain's CDR3 is CASSLEHSSYEQYF. The CDR3 bases are TGTGCCAGCAGCTTAGAGCACTCCTCCTACGAGCAGTACTTC.

J is TRBJ2-1 and V is TRBV27; D tentatively reads TRBD1 or TRBD2 (5 bases each). Germline CDR1 reads MNHEY; CDR2 reads SMNVEV (reference sequence). This CDR3 comprises 12 residues. V gave up 4 bases and J gave up 11 bases, with 12 bases separating them. This CDR3 is CASSSPGRQQFF. For the CDR3, the DNA is TGTGCCAGCAGTTCTCCGGGACGTCAGCAGTTCTTC.

This clonotype was detected ten times or more. The gene calls are TRBV2 and TRBJ1-1; tentative D call: TRBD1 (5 bases). The CDR3 runs to 12 residues. CDR1 is SNHLY and CDR2 is FYNNEI in the germline V gene. V lost 8 bases and J 3 bases, leaving 10 bases between the germline ends. CDR3 bases: TGTGCCAGCCAAACGGGGGACACTGAAGCTTTCTTT. Its protein is CASQTGDTEAFF.

This clonotype showed up many times. This chain links TRBV5-6 with TRBJ2-1; D is undetermined. Germline V gene lookup returns CDR1 SGHDT and CDR2 YYEEEE. The CDR3 contains 13 residues. With 4 bases removed from V and 8 bases from J, the gap between germline ends came to 13 bases. CDR3 DNA: TGTGCCAGCAGCGGCAGAGTGGTGGATGAGCAGTTCTTC. Amino acids: CASSGRVVDEQFF.

CDR3 nucleotides: TGTGCCAGCAGACGACAGGGGGGAGTCTATGGCTACACCTTC. Translated, it gives CASRRQGGVYGYTF. This sequence joins TRBV12-3 or TRBV12-4 and TRBJ1-2; TRBD1 agrees at 9 bases. This CDR3 has 14 residues. With 6 bases clipped from V and 4 bases from J, the junction kept 6 bases outside the gene matches.

The sample holds many counts of this clonotype. The chain employs TRBV29-1 and TRBJ1-4; 12 bases are a match to TRBD1. V trimming: 7 bases; J trimming: 7 bases; junction bases outside the gene matches: 7. There are 14 residues in the CDR3. Looked up from germline, CDR1 is SQVTM and CDR2 is ANQGSEA. The CDR3 region has the DNA TGCAGCGGGGGGACAGGGGGCGATGGTGAAAAACTGTTTTTT. This codes for CSGGTGGDGEKLFF.

Note on this clonotype: Possible read error: a much larger clone is one base away. J is TRBJ1-4 and V is TRBV5-1, with D hard to call. Germline CDR1 is SGHRS and CDR2 is YFSETQ. V was cut by 9 bases and J by 5 bases, with 14 bases left in between. The CDR3 covers 13 residues. The CDR3 region has the DNA TGCGCCACCAGTGGAAACCCAAATGAAAAACTGTTTTTT. Its translation is CATSGNPNEKLFF.

This sequence joins TRBV27 and TRBJ2-7; TRBD2 matches 10 bases. The length of the CDR3 is 13 residues. Germline V lookup: CDR1 MNHEY, CDR2 SMNVEV (reference sequence). V was pared by 6 bases and J by 7 bases, with 6 bases of the junction left unmatched. The CDR3: CASSSSGRVEQYF. In nucleotides, the CDR3 is TGTGCCAGCAGCTCAAGCGGGAGGGTAGAGCAGTACTTC.